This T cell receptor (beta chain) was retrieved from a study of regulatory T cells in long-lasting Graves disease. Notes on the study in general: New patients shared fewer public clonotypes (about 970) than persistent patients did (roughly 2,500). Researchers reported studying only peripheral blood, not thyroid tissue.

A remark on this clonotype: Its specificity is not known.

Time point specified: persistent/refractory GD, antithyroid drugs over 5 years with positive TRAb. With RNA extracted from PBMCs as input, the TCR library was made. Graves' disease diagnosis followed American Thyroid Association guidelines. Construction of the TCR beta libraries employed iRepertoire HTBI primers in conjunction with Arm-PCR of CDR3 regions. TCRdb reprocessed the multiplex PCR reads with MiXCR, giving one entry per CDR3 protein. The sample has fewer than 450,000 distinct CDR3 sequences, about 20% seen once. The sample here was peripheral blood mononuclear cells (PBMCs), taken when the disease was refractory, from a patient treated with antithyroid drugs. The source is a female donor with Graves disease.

As DNA, the CDR3 is TGTGCCAGTAGTGGCGGTGACGGAGCGGCCCATCAGCCCCAGCATTTT. This codes for CASSGGDGAAHQPQHF. The chain carries TRBV19 and TRBJ1-5; D is ambiguous. CDR1 LNHDA and CDR2 SQIVND come from the germline V gene (reference sequence). The CDR3 runs to 16 residues. Trimming pared 5 bases from V and 5 bases from J, leaving 19 bases between.